Sequencing of this TCR beta chain was carried out in a study of Graves' ophthalmopathy and Graves' hyperthyroidism. The study's findings and limits: Most expanded clonotypes from thyroid (those above 0.001 frequency) were also found in blood.

PBMCs stemmed from over 8 ml of fresh peripheral blood. RNA served as the template for amplifying TCR beta CDR3 regions. The first-round RT-PCR employed HTBI primers together with the Qiagen OneStep RT-PCR kit. A multiplex PCR was then performed as the second round. TCRdb reanalysed the multiplex PCR reads using MiXCR and keeps one entry per CDR3 protein. The table records roughly 480,000 distinct CDR3 sequences, roughly 14% of them present only once. V lost 6 bases to trimming and J lost 1 base; unmatched junction nucleotides: 8. CDR3 length equals 16 residues. CDR1 and CDR2 (germline): WSHSY, SAAADI. This clonotype was picked up many times. Its antigen remains unknown.

The gene calls are TRBV10-2 and TRBJ1-3; 8 bases are shared with TRBD1. The sequence was obtained from a woman aged 25 to 39 with Graves' ophthalmopathy. The sequenced sample was blood. CDR3 region: CASSSGGSSSGNTIYF. CDR3 bases: TGCGCCAGCAGCTCAGGGGGCTCGTCGTCTGGAAACACCATATATTTT.